Described below is a single T cell receptor (beta chain) sequence and its context. Its antigen remains unidentified. As for time point: week 35, safety follow-up. Vaccine doses each comprised 300 ug of mutant IDH1 20-mer peptide, with topical imiquimod. All eight of the vaccinations patients received fell in weeks 1, 3, 5, 7, 11, 15, 19 and 23. This table comes from immunoSEQ multiplex PCR, and its TCRdb copy is limited to in-frame clones, with some not included. The sample consists of about 74,000 clones, roughly 86% of them appearing once. The data were taken from a study of a mutant IDH1 vaccine in newly diagnosed glioma. Background on the study: Vaccines were begun 4-6 weeks after radiotherapy alone, or with temozolomide cycles.

CDR3 length: 18 residues. The junction had 9 bases not matched to a gene; V was cut back by 5 bases and J by 0 bases. The V gene's germline CDR1 is SGHRS and CDR2 YFSETQ. J is TRBJ2-1 and V is TRBV5-1; 12 nucleotides align to TRBD2. This receptor was obtained from a man aged 30 to 39 with glioma. Sample: PBMCs, taken from a glioma patient whose treatment included an IDH1 peptide vaccine. DNA for the CDR3: TGCGCCAGCAGACCCGGGACTAGCGGGCCGAGCTCCTACAATGAGCAGTTCTTC. As protein: CASRPGTSGPSSYNEQFF.